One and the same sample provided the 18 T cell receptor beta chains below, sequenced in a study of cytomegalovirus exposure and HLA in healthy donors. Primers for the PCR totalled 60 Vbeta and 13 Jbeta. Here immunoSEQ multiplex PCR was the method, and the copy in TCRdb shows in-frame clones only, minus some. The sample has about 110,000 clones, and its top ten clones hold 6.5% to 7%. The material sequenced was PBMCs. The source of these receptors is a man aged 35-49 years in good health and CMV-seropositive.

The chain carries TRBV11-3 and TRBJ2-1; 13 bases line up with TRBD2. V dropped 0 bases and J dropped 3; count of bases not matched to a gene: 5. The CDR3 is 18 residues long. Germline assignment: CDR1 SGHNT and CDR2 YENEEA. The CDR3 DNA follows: TGTGCCAGCAGCTTAGAAACTAGCGGGAGGGCCCTCTACAATGAGCAGTTCTTC. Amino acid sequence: CASSLETSGRALYNEQFF.

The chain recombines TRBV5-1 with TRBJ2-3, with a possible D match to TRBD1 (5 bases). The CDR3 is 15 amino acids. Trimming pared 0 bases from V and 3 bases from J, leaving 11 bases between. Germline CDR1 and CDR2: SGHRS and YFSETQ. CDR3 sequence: CASSLEGFRTDTQYF. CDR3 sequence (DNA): TGCGCCAGCAGCTTGGAGGGGTTTAGAACAGATACGCAGTATTTT. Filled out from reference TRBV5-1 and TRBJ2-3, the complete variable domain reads KAGVTQTPRYLIKTRGQQVTLSCSPISGHRSVSWYQQTPGQGLQFLFEYFSETQRNKGNFPGRFSGRQFSNSRSEMNVSTLELGDSALYLCASSLEGFRTDTQYFGPGTRLTVL.

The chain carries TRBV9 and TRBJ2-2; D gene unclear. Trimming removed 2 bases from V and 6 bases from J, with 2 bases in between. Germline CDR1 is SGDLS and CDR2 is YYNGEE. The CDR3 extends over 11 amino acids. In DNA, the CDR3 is TGTGCCAGCAGCGTCTCCGGGGAGCTGTTTTTT. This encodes CASSVSGELFF.

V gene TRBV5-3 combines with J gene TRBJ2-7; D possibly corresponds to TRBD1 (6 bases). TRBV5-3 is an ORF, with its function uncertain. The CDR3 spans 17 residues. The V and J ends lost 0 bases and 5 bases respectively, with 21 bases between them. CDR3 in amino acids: CARSLVVWHREVNEQYF. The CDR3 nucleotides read TGTGCCAGAAGCTTGGTTGTTTGGCACAGGGAAGTTAACGAGCAGTACTTC.

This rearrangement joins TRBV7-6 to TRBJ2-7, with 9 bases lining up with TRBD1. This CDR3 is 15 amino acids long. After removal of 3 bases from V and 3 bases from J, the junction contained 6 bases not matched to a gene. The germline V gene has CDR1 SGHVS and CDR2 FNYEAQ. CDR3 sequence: CASSFDRGNFYEQYF. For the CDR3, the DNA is TGTGCCAGCAGCTTTGACAGGGGGAACTTCTACGAGCAGTACTTC.

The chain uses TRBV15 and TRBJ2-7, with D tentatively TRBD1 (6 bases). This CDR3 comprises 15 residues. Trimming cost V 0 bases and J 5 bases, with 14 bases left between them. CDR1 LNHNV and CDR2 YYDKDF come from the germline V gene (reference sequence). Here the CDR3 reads CATSREGQWGHEQYF. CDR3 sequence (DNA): TGTGCCACCAGCAGAGAAGGACAGTGGGGCCACGAGCAGTACTTC. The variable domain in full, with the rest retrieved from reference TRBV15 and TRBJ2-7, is DAMVIQNPRYQVTQFGKPVTLSCSQTLNHNVMYWYQQKSSQAPKLLFHYYDKDFNNEADTPDNFQSRRPNTSFCFLDIRSPGLGDTAMYLCATSREGQWGHEQYFGPGTRLTVT.

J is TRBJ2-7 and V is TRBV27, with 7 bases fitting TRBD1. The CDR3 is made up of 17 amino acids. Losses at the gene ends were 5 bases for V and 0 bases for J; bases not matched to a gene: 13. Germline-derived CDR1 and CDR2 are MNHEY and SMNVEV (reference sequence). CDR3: CASSRGQAGWSSYEQYF. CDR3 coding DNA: TGTGCCAGCAGTAGAGGACAGGCTGGTTGGTCCTCCTACGAGCAGTACTTC.

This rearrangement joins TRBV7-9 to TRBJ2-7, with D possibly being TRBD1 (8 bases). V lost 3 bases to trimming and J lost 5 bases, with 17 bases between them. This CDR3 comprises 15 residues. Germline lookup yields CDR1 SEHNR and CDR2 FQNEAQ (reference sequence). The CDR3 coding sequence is TGTGCCAGCAGCTTTGTAGACAGGGGAGGGGACGAGCAGTACTTC. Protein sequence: CASSFVDRGGDEQYF.

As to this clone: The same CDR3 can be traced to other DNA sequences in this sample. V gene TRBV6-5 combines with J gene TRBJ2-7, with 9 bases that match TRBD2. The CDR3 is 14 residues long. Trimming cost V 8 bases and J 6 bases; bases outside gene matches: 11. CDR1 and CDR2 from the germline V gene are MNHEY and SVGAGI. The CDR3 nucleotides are TGTGCCAGCTCGGTCGGAGCGGGAGGATCCGAGCAGTACTTC. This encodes CASSVGAGGSEQYF.

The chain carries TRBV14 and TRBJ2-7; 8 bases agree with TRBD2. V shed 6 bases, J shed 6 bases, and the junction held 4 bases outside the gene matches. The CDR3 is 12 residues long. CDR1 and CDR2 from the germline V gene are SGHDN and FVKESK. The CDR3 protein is CASSRLASEQYF. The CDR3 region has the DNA TGTGCCAGCAGTCGACTAGCGAGCGAGCAGTACTTC.

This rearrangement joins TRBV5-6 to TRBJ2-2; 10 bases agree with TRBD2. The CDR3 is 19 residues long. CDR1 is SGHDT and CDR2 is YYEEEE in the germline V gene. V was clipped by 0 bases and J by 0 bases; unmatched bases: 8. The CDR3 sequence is CASSLAGLAGAANTGELFF. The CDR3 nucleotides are TGTGCCAGCAGCTTGGCCGGGCTAGCGGGAGCAGCGAACACCGGGGAGCTGTTTTTT.

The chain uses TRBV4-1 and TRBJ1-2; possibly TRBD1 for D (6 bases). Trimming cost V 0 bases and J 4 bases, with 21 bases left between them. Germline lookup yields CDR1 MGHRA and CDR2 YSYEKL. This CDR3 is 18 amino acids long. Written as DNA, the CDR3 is TGCGCCAGCAGCCAAGAAGGGGGGGTAAGGACGGCAATCTATGGCTACACCTTC. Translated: CASSQEGGVRTAIYGYTF.

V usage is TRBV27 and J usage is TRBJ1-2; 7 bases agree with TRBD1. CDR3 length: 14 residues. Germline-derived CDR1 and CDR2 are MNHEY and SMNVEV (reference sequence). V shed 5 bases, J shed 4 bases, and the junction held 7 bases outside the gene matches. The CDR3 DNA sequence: TGTGCCAGCAGTGTCAGGGGGAATAGCTATGGCTACACCTTC. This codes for CASSVRGNSYGYTF.

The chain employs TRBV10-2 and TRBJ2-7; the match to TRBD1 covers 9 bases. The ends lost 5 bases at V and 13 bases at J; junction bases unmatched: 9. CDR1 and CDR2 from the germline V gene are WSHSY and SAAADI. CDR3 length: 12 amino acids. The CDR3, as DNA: TGCGCCAGCAGTACCGGGACAGGGTTCATCTACTTC. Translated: CASSTGTGFIYF.

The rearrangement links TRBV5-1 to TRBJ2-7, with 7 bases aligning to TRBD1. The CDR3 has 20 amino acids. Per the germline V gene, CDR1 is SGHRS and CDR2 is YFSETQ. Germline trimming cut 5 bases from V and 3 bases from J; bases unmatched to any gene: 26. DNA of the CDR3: TGCGCCAGCAGAGGAAACACCGGGACAGAATTGAGCGGTTCCCTCTACGAGCAGTACTTC. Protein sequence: CASRGNTGTELSGSLYEQYF.

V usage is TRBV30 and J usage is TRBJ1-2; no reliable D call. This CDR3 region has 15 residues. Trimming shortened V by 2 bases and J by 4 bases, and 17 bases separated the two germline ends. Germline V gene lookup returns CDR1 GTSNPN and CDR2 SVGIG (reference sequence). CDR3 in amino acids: CAWSTPIGWSYGYTF. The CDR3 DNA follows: TGTGCCTGGAGTACGCCGATAGGATGGAGCTATGGCTACACCTTC. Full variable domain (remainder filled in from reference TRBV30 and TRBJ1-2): SQTIHQWPATLVQPVGSPLSLECTVEGTSNPNLYWYRQAAGRGLQLLFYSVGIGQISSEVPQNLSASRPQDRQFILSSKKLLLSDSGFYLCAWSTPIGWSYGYTFGSGTRLTVV.

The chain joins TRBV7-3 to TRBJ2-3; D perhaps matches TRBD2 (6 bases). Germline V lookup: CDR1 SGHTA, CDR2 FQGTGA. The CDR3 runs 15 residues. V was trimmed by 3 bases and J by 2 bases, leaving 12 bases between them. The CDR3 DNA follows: TGTGCCAGCAGCTTCGGGGGAGAGCTCACAGATACGCAGTATTTT. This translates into CASSFGGELTDTQYF.

CDR3 DNA sequence: TGTGCCAGCAGCTTAGATTTCAGAACCTACGAGCAGTACTTC. Its protein product is CASSLDFRTYEQYF. V gene TRBV7-2 combines with J gene TRBJ2-7, with D uncertain. V lost 1 base and J lost 2, with 9 bases in between. Per the germline V gene, CDR1 is SGHTA and CDR2 is FQGNSA. The CDR3 is made up of 14 amino acids.